The clone carrying this T cell receptor beta chain was counted a few times. Its antigen is still unknown. These data are taken from a study of CD8+ T cells in alopecia areata. Whole-study findings and limits: Relative to normal scalp, lesional scalp, especially alopecia totalis/universalis, showed higher clonality.

Extracted from the samples, RNA was reverse transcribed into cDNA to serve as the sequencing template. TCRdb's table, derived via immunoSEQ multiplex PCR, lists solely in-frame clones and lacks some. Here the sample spans 200,000 to 250,000 clones, approximately 70% being singletons. As for treatment: oral pan-JAK inhibitor, 5-10 mg twice daily. V gave up 3 bases and J gave up 4 bases; unmatched junction bases: 5. The CDR3 covers 15 residues. The germline V gene encodes CDR1 SGHTA and CDR2 FQGNSA. Here the sequenced sample was CD4+ T cells sorted from blood, taken between weeks 44 and 45, from a patient treated with tofacitinib. V gene TRBV7-2 combines with J gene TRBJ2-3; 9 bases fit TRBD2. The source of this sequence is a human donor with alopecia areata. CDR3 amino acids: CASSLGRGGADTQYF. CDR3 bases: TGTGCCAGCAGCTTGGGGCGGGGGGGCGCAGATACGCAGTATTTT.